This T cell receptor (beta chain) appears in the sequencing data of a study of cytomegalovirus exposure and HLA in healthy donors. Study outcomes and limitations: TCR beta chain V- and J-gene trimming was linked, in a later analysis, to a missense variant in DCLRE1C. Researchers counted around 150 TCR beta chains as cytomegalovirus-associated. Being productive about 87% or about 30% of the time was typical of most TCR beta V segments in an earlier analysis. Immune exposure information available was restricted to CMV serostatus.

A word on this clone: The antigen is undetermined.

The CDR3 spans 15 residues. CDR1 and CDR2 from the germline V gene are SGHVS and FQNEAQ. V trimming: 4 bases; J trimming: 7 bases; junction bases outside the gene matches: 11. The PCR ran on 60 Vbeta and 13 Jbeta primers. Clones were read by immunoSEQ multiplex PCR, and TCRdb kept only the in-frame ones, dropping some. The top ten hold approximately 2% of the sample, which has about 160,000 clones, approximately 72% seen once. The sequence was collected from a female donor in good health and CMV-seronegative. The sequenced sample consisted of PBMCs. The V and J genes are TRBV7-8 and TRBJ1-2; TRBD1 matches at 8 bases. The CDR3 loop is CASSSGQGLIRGYTF. The CDR3 region has the DNA TGTGCCAGCAGCTCCGGACAGGGTTTGATACGTGGCTACACCTTC.